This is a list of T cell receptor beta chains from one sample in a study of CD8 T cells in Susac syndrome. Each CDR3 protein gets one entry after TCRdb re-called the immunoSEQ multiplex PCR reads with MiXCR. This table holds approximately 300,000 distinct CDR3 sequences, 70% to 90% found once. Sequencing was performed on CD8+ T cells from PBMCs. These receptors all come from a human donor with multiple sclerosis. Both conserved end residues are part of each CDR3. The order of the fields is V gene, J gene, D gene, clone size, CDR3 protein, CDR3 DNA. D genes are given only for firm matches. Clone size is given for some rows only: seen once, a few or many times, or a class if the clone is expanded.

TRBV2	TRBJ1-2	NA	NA	CATPAETPSNYGYTF	TGTGCCACCCCCGCGGAGACTCCCTCTAACTATGGCTACACCTTC
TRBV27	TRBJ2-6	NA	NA	CASSPLSGANVLTF	TGTGCCAGCAGTCCCCTCTCTGGGGCCAACGTCCTGACTTTC
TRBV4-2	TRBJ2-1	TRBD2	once	CASSLEHGGYNGEQFF	TGTGCCAGCAGCCTAGAACACGGGGGGTACAATGGAGAGCAGTTCTTC
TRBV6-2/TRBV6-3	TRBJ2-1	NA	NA	CASLLGSPHSNEQFF	TGTGCCAGCCTTCTTGGTTCGCCACACAGCAATGAGCAGTTCTTC
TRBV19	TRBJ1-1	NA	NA	CATKNGPGGTEAFF	TGTGCCACTAAAAATGGGCCGGGGGGCACTGAAGCTTTCTTT
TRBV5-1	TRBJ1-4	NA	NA	CASSLVPGAHLNEKLFF	TGCGCCAGCAGCTTGGTTCCGGGGGCGCACCTTAATGAAAAACTGTTTTTT
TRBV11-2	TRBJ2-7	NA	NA	CASSLDGPSYEQYF	TGTGCCAGCAGCTTGGACGGACCCTCCTACGAGCAGTACTTC
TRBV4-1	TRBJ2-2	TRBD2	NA	CASSQAKGTSDTGELFF	TGCGCCAGCAGCCAGGCCAAGGGGACTAGCGACACCGGGGAGCTGTTTTTT
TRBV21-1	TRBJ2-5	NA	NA	CASSQRLAGGQETQYF	TGTGCCAGCAGCCAACGACTAGCGGGGGGGCAAGAGACCCAGTACTTC
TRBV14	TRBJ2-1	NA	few	CASSQLGYNEQFF	TGTGCCAGCAGCCAACTGGGGTACAATGAGCAGTTCTTC
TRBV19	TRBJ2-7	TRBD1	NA	CASSVTGQGTYEQYF	TGTGCCAGTAGTGTTACGGGACAGGGTACCTACGAGCAGTACTTC
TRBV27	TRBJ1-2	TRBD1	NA	CASNPTGEGDYGYTF	TGTGCCAGCAATCCGACAGGGGAGGGGGACTATGGCTACACCTTC
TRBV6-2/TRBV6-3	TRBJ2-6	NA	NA	CASKQVSGANVLTF	TGTGCCAGCAAACAGGTTTCCGGGGCCAACGTCCTGACTTTC
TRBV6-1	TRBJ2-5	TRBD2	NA	CASSDLGGRAQETQYF	TGTGCCAGCAGTGATCTGGGCGGGAGGGCCCAAGAGACCCAGTACTTC
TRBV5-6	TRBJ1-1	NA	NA	CASSLMGRSEAFF	TGTGCCAGCAGCTTGATGGGGAGAAGTGAAGCTTTCTTT
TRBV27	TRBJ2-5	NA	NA	CASSLSMRETQYF	TGTGCCAGCAGTTTATCGATGCGAGAGACCCAGTACTTC
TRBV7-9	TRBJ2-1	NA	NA	CASSSILQKNEQFF	TGTGCCAGCAGCTCTATTCTCCAGAAGAATGAGCAGTTCTTC
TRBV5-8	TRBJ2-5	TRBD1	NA	CASSPGQGAFQETQYF	TGTGCCAGCAGCCCGGGGCAGGGGGCCTTCCAAGAGACCCAGTACTTC
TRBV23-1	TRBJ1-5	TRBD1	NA	CASSQRNLRGDRYSNQPQHF	TGCGCCAGCAGTCAACGGAACCTCAGGGGGGACCGGTATAGCAATCAGCCCCAGCATTTT
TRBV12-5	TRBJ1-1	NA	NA	CASGLVEGKGVLRNTYTEAFF	TGTGCTAGTGGTTTGGTCGAGGGGAAGGGTGTTTTACGGAATACGTACACTGAAGCTTTCTTT
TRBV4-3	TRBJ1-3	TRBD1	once	CASSPGTATGNTIYF	TGCGCCAGCAGCCCCGGGACAGCGACTGGAAACACCATATATTTT
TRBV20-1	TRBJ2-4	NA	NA	CSARVVGSAKNIQYF	TGCAGTGCTAGGGTGGTGGGCTCGGCCAAAAACATTCAGTACTTC
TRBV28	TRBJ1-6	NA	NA	CASSFWSAGNSPLHF	TGTGCCAGCAGTTTTTGGTCCGCCGGGAATTCACCCCTCCACTTT
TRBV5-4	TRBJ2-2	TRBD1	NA	CASSPDRGPGGELFF	TGTGCCAGCAGCCCGGACAGGGGGCCTGGCGGGGAGCTGTTTTTT
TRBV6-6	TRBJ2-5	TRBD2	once	CASTNLAGGTETQYF	TGTGCCAGCACTAACCTAGCGGGGGGTACGGAGACCCAGTACTTC
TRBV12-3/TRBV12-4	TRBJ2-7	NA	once	CASSLDGTSSYEQYF	TGTGCCAGCAGTTTAGACGGGACAAGTTCCTACGAGCAGTACTTC
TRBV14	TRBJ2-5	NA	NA	CASSPFLKETQYF	TGTGCCAGCAGTCCATTCCTGAAAGAGACCCAGTACTTC
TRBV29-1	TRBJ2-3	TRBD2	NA	CSALADQSTQYF	TGCAGCGCTCTAGCGGACCAGAGTACGCAGTATTTT
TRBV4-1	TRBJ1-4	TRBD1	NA	CASSQDLGTVGLFF	TGCGCCAGCAGCCAAGATCTGGGGACAGTGGGACTGTTTTTT
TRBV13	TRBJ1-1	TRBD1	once	CASSLPQGGPNTEAFF	TGTGCCAGCAGCTTACCCCAGGGGGGACCGAACACTGAAGCTTTCTTT
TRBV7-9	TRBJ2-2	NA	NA	CASSLPWDTGELFF	TGTGCCAGCAGCTTACCTTGGGACACCGGGGAGCTGTTTTTT
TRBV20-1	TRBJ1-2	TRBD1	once	CSARDTKTGDYGYTF	TGCAGTGCTAGAGACACGAAGACAGGGGACTATGGCTACACCTTC
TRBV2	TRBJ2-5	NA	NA	CASSEVRGETQYF	TGTGCCAGCAGTGAGGTCAGGGGAGAGACCCAGTACTTC
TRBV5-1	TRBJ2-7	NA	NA	CASSGLGPANRTYEQYF	TGCGCCAGCAGCGGGCTGGGGCCGGCAAATCGGACCTACGAGCAGTACTTC
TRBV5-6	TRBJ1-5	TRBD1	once	CASSYTTGVDQPQHF	TGTGCCAGCAGCTACACAACAGGGGTTGATCAGCCCCAGCATTTT
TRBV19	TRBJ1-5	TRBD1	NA	CASNRGGNQPQHF	TGTGCCAGTAACAGGGGTGGCAATCAGCCCCAGCATTTT
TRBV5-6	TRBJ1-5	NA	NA	CASSFKGQPQHF	TGTGCCAGCAGCTTTAAGGGGCAGCCCCAGCATTTT
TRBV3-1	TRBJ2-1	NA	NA	CASSQDLWGGHYNEQFF	TGTGCCAGCAGCCAAGATTTGTGGGGGGGCCATTACAATGAGCAGTTCTTC
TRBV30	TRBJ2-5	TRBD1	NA	CAWGQGVETQYF	TGTGCCTGGGGACAGGGTGTCGAGACCCAGTACTTC
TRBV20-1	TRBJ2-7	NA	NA	CSAKESRDYEQYF	TGCAGTGCTAAGGAGTCCCGGGACTACGAGCAGTACTTC
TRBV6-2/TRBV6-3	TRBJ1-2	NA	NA	CASSYRRDGYGYTF	TGTGCCAGCAGTTACCGACGGGACGGCTATGGCTACACCTTC
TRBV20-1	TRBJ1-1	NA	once	CSAPHENTEAFF	TGCAGTGCCCCCCACGAGAACACTGAAGCTTTCTTT